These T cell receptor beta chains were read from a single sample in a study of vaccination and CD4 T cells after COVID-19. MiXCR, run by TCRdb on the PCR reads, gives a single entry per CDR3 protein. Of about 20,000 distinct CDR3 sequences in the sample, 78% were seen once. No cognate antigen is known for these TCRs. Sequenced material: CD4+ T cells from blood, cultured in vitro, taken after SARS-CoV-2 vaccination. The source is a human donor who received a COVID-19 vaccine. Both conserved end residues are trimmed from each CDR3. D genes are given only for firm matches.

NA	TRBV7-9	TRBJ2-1	ASSLAGRRYNEQF
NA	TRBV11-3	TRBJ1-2	ASSLGHRTGYT
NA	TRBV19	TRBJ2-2	ASSIPSWNTGELF
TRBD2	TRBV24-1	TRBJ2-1	ATSVGGSGGNEQF
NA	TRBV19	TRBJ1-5	ASTQLGQGGQPQH
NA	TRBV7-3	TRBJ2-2	ASSFHYDTGELF
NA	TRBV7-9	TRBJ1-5	ASSLVGRGSSNQPQH
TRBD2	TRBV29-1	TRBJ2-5	SVVGNGGTKTQY
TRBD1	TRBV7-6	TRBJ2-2	ASSPLTGGKAGELF
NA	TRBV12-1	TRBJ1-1	ASSFPGGRNTEAF
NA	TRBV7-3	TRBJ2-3	ASSLQGPDTQY
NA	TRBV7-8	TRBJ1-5	ASSPPGQGGNQPQH
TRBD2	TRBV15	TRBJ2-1	ATSRGGGSYNEQF
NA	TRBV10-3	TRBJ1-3	AISENNSGNTIY
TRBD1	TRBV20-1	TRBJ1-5	SARDRDRGGLGQH
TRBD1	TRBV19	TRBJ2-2	ATRQGAARELF
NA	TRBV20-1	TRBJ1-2	SARDWVGSYGYT
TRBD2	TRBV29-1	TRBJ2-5	SELAGQETQY
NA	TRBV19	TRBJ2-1	ASILVRTFSYNEQF
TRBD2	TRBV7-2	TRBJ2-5	ASSLQAGGPETQY
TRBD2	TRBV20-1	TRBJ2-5	SALPGTSPILRETQY
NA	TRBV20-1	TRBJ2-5	SARFDRETQY
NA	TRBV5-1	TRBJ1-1	ASKMGGNTEAF
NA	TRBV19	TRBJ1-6	ASSPPGQGLSPLH
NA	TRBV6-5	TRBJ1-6	ASSYSEVASSPLH
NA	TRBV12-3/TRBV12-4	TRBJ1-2	ASSFPGTNYGYT
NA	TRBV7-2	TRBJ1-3	ASSLIRQPSGNTIY
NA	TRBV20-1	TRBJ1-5	SARDGRTDDQPQH
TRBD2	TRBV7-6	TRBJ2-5	ASSPLPPGRGTETQY
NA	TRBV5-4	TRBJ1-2	ASSLVAGEGYT
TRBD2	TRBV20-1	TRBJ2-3	SARSGASTDTQY
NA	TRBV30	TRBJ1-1	AWSVWKGGNTEAF
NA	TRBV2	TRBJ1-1	ASSAQGMGTEAF